This TCR beta chain was observed in a study of T cells in Graves' hyperthyroidism and ophthalmopathy. General study points: Appearing also in blood were most of the thyroid clonotypes expanded above 0.001.

Those patients with uncontrolled infection, other autoimmune disease, pregnancy or lactation were excluded. Regions amplified from RNA transcripts were the TCR beta CDR3 regions. The primer set for the first-round RT-PCR of the TCR CDR3 was HTBI. A single record per CDR3 protein comes from TCRdb applying MiXCR to the multiplex PCR reads. Among about 610,000 distinct CDR3 sequences listed, roughly 15% were seen once. In the case of this clonotype: What it binds is not known. Here the CDR3 omits its conserved ending phenylalanine or tryptophan, so a read error is the likely source.

Germline V CDR1 and CDR2: LGHNA, YSLEER. V gave up 0 bases and J gave up 4 bases, with 12 bases separating them. The length of the CDR3 is 15 residues. The sequence was collected from a woman between 40 and 55 years old with Graves' ophthalmopathy. The sample taken for sequencing was blood. The chain has TRBV4-3 and TRBJ1-1; tentatively, D is TRBD1 (5 bases). This CDR3 reads CASSQERTRFTEAFS. CDR3 DNA: TGCGCCAGCAGCCAAGAAAGGACACGGTTCACTGAAGCTTTCTCT.